This T cell receptor beta chain was profiled in a study of T cells after yellow fever vaccination. Study in general: Preparation of fractions with low cell numbers was performed using SMART-Seq v4 Ultra Low Input.

Concerning this clonotype: Antigen specificity is unknown.

Researchers made TCR cDNA using 5'RACE template switching, and this step added a universal primer site and UMIs. TCRdb processed the 5' RACE reads anew with MiXCR; each CDR3 protein has one entry. The data contain about 260,000 distinct CDR3 sequences, approximately 12% of them singletons. Regarding the study as a whole: Contamination by abundant bulk-population clonotypes could be present in FACS-sorted repertoires.

There are 13 residues in the CDR3. The germline V gene has CDR1 DFQATT and CDR2 SNEGSKA (reference sequence). The ends were cut back, 6 bases at V and 10 bases at J, with 19 bases in the middle. V and J are TRBV20-1 and TRBJ2-1, with a possible D match to TRBD2 (6 bases). This clonotype originated in a man aged 30 to 39 who received the YFV17D yellow fever vaccine. Sample: CD4+ T cells sorted from PBMCs, taken 45 days after the yellow fever booster vaccination. The CDR3 protein is CSAPRTSKGEQFF. The CDR3 DNA follows: TGCAGTGCGCCCCGAACTAGCAAAGGCGAGCAGTTCTTC.